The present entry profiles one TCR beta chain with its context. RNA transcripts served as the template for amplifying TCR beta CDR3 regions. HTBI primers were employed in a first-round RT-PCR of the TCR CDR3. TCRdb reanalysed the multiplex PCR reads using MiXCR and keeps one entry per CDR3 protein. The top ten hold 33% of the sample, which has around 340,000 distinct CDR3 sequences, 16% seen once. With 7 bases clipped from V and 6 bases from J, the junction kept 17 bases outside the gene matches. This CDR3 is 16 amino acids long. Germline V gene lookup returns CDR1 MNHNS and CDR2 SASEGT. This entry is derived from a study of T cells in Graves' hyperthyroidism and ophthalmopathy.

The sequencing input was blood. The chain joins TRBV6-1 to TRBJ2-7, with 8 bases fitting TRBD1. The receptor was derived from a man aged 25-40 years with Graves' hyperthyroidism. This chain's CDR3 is CASTTFLAGGQVEQYF. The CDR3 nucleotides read TGTGCCAGCACCACTTTCTTAGCAGGGGGCCAGGTCGAGCAGTACTTC.